Listed here is a single TCR beta chain. This sample was included in a study of blood T cell repertoires in COVID-19. Study in general: Acute and convalescent COVID-19 specimens originated in the United States, Italy and Spain.

Trimming shortened V by 1 base and J by 8 bases, and 17 bases separated the two germline ends. CDR3 length equals 15 residues. Germline values: CDR1 MNHEY, CDR2 SVGAGI. Original processing notes: Reference gene primer amplification yielded estimated nucleated cell counts. Produced via immunoSEQ multiplex PCR; TCRdb's table is partial and in-frame only. V and J calls and clone size are copied from that table; D and trimming were computed from the DNA. The table shows about 32,000 clones, with about 89% occurring only once. The chain links TRBV6-5 to TRBJ1-2; no clear D. Sequenced: peripheral blood. This TCR was sampled from a man aged 55 to 70 with acute or convalescent COVID-19. The CDR3 sequence: CASSYFTGSAKGYTF. Written as DNA, the CDR3 is TGTGCCAGCAGTTACTTTACGGGATCTGCGAAAGGCTACACCTTC.